Below are 20 T cell receptor beta chains sequenced from a single sample in a study of shared clonotypes between healthy human individuals. Sequenced by immunoSEQ multiplex PCR; TCRdb stores in-frame clones only, minus some. The sample includes some 2,100,000 clones, 93% of them seen just once. CD45RO-negative, CCR7-positively selected cells formed the naive CD8 fraction, excluding terminally differentiated effector memory CD45RA+ cells. Material for sequencing was naive CD8+ T cells from PBMCs. These receptor sequences come from a man between 18 and 29 years old in good health. Some clones in this sample may be carry-over from other donors' samples.

The V and J genes are TRBV27 and TRBJ2-7; the D is unclear. The CDR3 runs to 14 residues. The germline V and J ends were trimmed by 4 bases and 5 bases, with 15 bases remaining between them. The germline V gene encodes CDR1 MNHEY and CDR2 SMNVEV (reference sequence). CDR3 amino acids: CASSWALKGNEQYF. CDR3 coding DNA: TGTGCCAGCAGTTGGGCCCTGAAAGGGAACGAGCAGTACTTC.

The V and J genes are TRBV11-2 and TRBJ2-7; TRBD2 might be the D (6 bases). Per germline, CDR1 SGHAT and CDR2 FQNNGV. The CDR3 length is 17 residues. Trimming stripped 4 bases from V and 7 bases from J, with 26 bases between. CDR3: CASSWGPGTALEWEQYF. As DNA, the CDR3 is TGTGCCAGCAGCTGGGGCCCCGGGACTGCCTTAGAGTGGGAGCAGTACTTC.

This clone was seen once. The chain combines TRBV13 with TRBJ2-7; maybe TRBD1 (5 bases). Germline CDR1 and CDR2: PRHDT and FYEKMQ (reference sequence). The CDR3 extends over 12 amino acids. The germline V and J ends were trimmed by 5 bases and 4 bases, with 9 bases remaining between them. Here the CDR3 reads CASSGDSYEQYF. The CDR3 coding sequence is TGTGCCAGCAGCGGCGACAGTTACGAGCAGTACTTC.

The genes are TRBV7-8 and TRBJ1-5, with D unresolved. The germline V and J ends were trimmed by 5 bases and 0 bases, with 8 bases remaining between them. Germline values: CDR1 SGHVS, CDR2 FQNEAQ. The CDR3 loop spans 14 amino acids. CDR3 residues: CASSNRGSNQPQHF. In DNA form, the CDR3 reads TGTGCCAGCAGCAACAGAGGTAGCAATCAGCCCCAGCATTTT.

Concerning this clone itself: The same CDR3 arises from other DNA sequences in this sample as well. The chain is built from TRBV19 and TRBJ1-1; D gene ambiguous. The CDR3 has 12 amino acids. V lost 6 bases to trimming and J lost 1 base, with 6 bases between them. Germline CDR1 and CDR2: LNHDA and SQIVND (reference sequence). CDR3 protein: CASRQENTEAFF. As DNA, the CDR3 is TGTGCCAGTAGGCAGGAGAACACTGAAGCTTTCTTT.

The chain uses TRBV29-1 and TRBJ1-2; TRBD1 matches 7 bases. Looked up from germline, CDR1 is SQVTM and CDR2 is ANQGSEA. The V segment lost 5 bases and the J segment 8 bases; nucleotides outside the gene matches: 8. CDR3 length: 12 residues. The CDR3 sequence is CSVWTGEIGYTF. The DNA for the CDR3 is TGCAGCGTTTGGACAGGAGAAATAGGCTACACCTTC.

Comments on this clone: In the same sample, other DNA sequences code for this CDR3. The chain joins TRBV5-6 to TRBJ1-1; D gene unclear. The V gene lost 0 bases and the J gene lost 5 bases, with 5 bases spanning the gap. Germline V CDR1 and CDR2: SGHDT, YYEEEE. The CDR3 length is 12 residues. As DNA, the CDR3 is TGTGCCAGCAGCTTGGAAGGGACTGAAGCTTTCTTT. Its translation is CASSLEGTEAFF.

This chain joins TRBV28 and TRBJ2-5, with TRBD1 identical over 7 bases. CDR1 is MDHEN and CDR2 is SYDVKM in the germline V gene. The CDR3 covers 13 residues. V gave up 9 bases and J gave up 5 bases; unmatched junction bases: 9. The CDR3 DNA reads TGTGCCAGTAACAGGGGATTTGGGGAGACCCAGTACTTC. It specifies CASNRGFGETQYF.

V is TRBV6-5 and J is TRBJ2-7, with D unresolved. This CDR3 is built from 13 residues. Germline V gene sequence: CDR1 MNHEY, CDR2 SVGAGI. Trimming removed 0 bases at V and 6 bases at J, with 9 bases between. The DNA of the CDR3 is TGTGCCAGCAGTTACTCGGGATGGACCGAGCAGTACTTC. Protein sequence: CASSYSGWTEQYF.

V usage is TRBV11-1 and J usage is TRBJ1-2, with 9 bases lining up with TRBD1. In germline, CDR1 is SGHAT, CDR2 FQDESV (reference sequence). The CDR3 has 14 amino acids. V lost 4 bases, J lost 8 bases, and 8 bases stayed unmatched. The CDR3 coding sequence is TGTGCCAGCAGCTACCGGGACAGGGAGGAGGGCTACACCTTC. Amino acid sequence: CASSYRDREEGYTF.

The rearrangement links TRBV10-3 to TRBJ1-5; TRBD1 is a possible D gene (5 bases). This CDR3 comprises 14 residues. Germline V lookup: CDR1 ENHRY, CDR2 SYGVKD. V was cut by 6 bases and J by 2 bases, with 11 bases left in between. The CDR3 DNA is TGTGCCATCAGCTCCTGGGGGGGCAATCAGCCCCAGCATTTT. Its protein is CAISSWGGNQPQHF.

This chain links TRBV1 with TRBJ2-7. TRBV1 is flagged as a pseudogene. This CDR3 has 13 residues. Here the CDR3 reads CTRRGTSSYEQYF. CDR3 in DNA: TGCACCAGACGAGGGACCAGCTCCTACGAGCAGTACTTC.

V is TRBV7-6 and J is TRBJ2-3; 7 nucleotides align to TRBD2. Germline V lookup: CDR1 SGHVS, CDR2 FNYEAQ. J was trimmed by 2 bases and V by 5 bases; bases with no gene match: 4. The CDR3 extends over 14 amino acids. CDR3 nucleotides: TGTGCCAGCAGCAACCTAGCGGTCACAGATACGCAGTATTTT. This translates into CASSNLAVTDTQYF.

This rearrangement joins TRBV6-5 to TRBJ2-1; perhaps TRBD2 as D (5 bases). With 7 bases removed from V and 0 bases from J, the gap between germline ends came to 10 bases. This CDR3 spans 14 amino acids. Germline CDR1 reads MNHEY; CDR2 reads SVGAGI. CDR3 sequence (DNA): TGTGCCAGCAACATAGCGAGCTCCTACAATGAGCAGTTCTTC. Encoded protein: CASNIASSYNEQFF.

This chain connects TRBV4-1 to TRBJ2-7, with 9 bases identical to TRBD1. V shed 4 bases, J shed 6 bases, and the junction held 7 bases outside the gene matches. The germline V gene encodes CDR1 MGHRA and CDR2 YSYEKL. The CDR3 covers 14 residues. CDR3 bases: TGCGCCAGCAGCCCCCGGGACAGGGTCTCCGAGCAGTACTTC. Protein sequence: CASSPRDRVSEQYF.

The chain is built from TRBV5-6 and TRBJ1-1; 7 nucleotides agree with TRBD1. The V gene's germline CDR1 is SGHDT and CDR2 YYEEEE. Trimming at V came to 1 base and at J to 3 bases, leaving 12 bases not matched to a gene. The CDR3 sequence is 17 residues long. This chain's CDR3 is CASSLLTGRSMDTEAFF. CDR3 DNA: TGTGCCAGCAGCTTGTTGACAGGGCGGTCGATGGACACTGAAGCTTTCTTT.

J is TRBJ1-5 and V is TRBV4-1, with D unresolved. V was cut by 0 bases and J by 1 base, with 10 bases left in between. There are 16 residues in the CDR3. Germline values: CDR1 MGHRA, CDR2 YSYEKL. CDR3 nucleotides: TGCGCCAGCAGCCAAGAAGGTGTGTTCAGCAATCAGCCCCAGCATTTT. Its translation: CASSQEGVFSNQPQHF.

This clone was seen only once. The rearrangement links TRBV7-2 to TRBJ2-1; 9 bases match TRBD2. J gave up 10 bases and V 0 bases, and 10 bases lay outside the gene matches. There are 16 residues in the CDR3. From germline, CDR1 is SGHTA and CDR2 FQGNSA. CDR3 residues: CASSLAGLAPQGEQFF. CDR3 nucleotides: TGTGCCAGCAGCTTAGCAGGACTAGCGCCTCAGGGCGAGCAGTTCTTC.

V gene TRBV4-1 combines with J gene TRBJ1-2; D may be TRBD1 (5 bases). Germline V gives CDR1 MGHRA, CDR2 YSYEKL. Trimming stripped 1 base from V and 6 bases from J, with 15 bases between. This CDR3 has 15 residues. CDR3 in DNA: TGCGCCAGCAGCCAAGTCCGCAGGGTGGGGGATGGCTACACCTTC. It codes for CASSQVRRVGDGYTF.

The chain uses TRBV7-3 and TRBJ2-2; 11 nucleotides align to TRBD2. Losses at the gene ends were 3 bases for V and 4 bases for J; bases not matched to a gene: 7. The CDR3 covers 17 residues. Germline V CDR1 and CDR2: SGHTA, FQGTGA. For the CDR3, the DNA is TGTGCCAGCAGCTTCACTTTAGCGGGAGGGGCCACCGGGGAGCTGTTTTTT. It is translated as CASSFTLAGGATGELFF. The variable domain in full, with the rest retrieved from reference TRBV7-3 and TRBJ2-2, is GAGVSQTPSNKVTEKGKYVELRCDPISGHTALYWYRQSLGQGPEFLIYFQGTGAADDSGLPNDRFFAVRPEGSVSTLKIQRTERGDSAVYLCASSFTLAGGATGELFFGEGSRLTVL.